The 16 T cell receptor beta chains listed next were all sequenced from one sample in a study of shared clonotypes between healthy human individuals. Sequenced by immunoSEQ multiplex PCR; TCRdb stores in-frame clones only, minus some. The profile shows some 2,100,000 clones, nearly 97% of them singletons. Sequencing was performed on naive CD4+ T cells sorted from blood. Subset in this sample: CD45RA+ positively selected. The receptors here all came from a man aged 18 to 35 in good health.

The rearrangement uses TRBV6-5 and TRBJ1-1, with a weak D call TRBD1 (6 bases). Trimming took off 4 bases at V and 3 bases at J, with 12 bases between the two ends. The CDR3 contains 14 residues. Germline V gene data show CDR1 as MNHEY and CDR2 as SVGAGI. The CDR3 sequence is CASSWNRADTEAFF. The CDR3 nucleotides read TGTGCCAGCAGTTGGAACAGGGCGGACACTGAAGCTTTCTTT.

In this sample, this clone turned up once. CDR3 sequence reads: CASRPMGGSGNEQFF. DNA for the CDR3: TGTGCCAGCAGACCCATGGGCGGGAGTGGCAATGAGCAGTTCTTC. This rearrangement joins TRBV2 to TRBJ2-1; 7 bases agree with TRBD2. The CDR3 is 15 amino acids. Per the germline V gene, CDR1 is SNHLY and CDR2 is FYNNEI. V dropped 6 bases and J dropped 6; count of bases not matched to a gene: 11. The full variable domain, completed using reference TRBV2 and TRBJ2-1, is EPEVTQTPSHQVTQMGQEVILRCVPISNHLYFYWYRQILGQKVEFLVSFYNNEISEKSEIFDDQFSVERPDGSNFTLKIRSTKLEDSAMYFCASRPMGGSGNEQFFGPGTRLTVL.

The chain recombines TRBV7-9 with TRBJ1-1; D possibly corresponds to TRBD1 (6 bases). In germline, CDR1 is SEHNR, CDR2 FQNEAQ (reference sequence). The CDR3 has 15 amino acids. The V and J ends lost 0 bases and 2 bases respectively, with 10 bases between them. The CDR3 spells CASSLALTGNTEAFF. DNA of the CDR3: TGTGCCAGCAGCTTAGCGTTGACAGGAAACACTGAAGCTTTCTTT.

The DNA of the CDR3 is TGTGCCAGCAGCCCGGGACAGGGGGCTACGGAGACCCAGTACTTC. Its translation: CASSPGQGATETQYF. The J gene is TRBJ2-5, the V gene TRBV11-2; 12 nucleotides align to TRBD1. Germline V gene data show CDR1 as SGHAT and CDR2 as FQNNGV. The CDR3 loop spans 15 amino acids. V dropped 5 bases and J dropped 5; count of bases not matched to a gene: 6.

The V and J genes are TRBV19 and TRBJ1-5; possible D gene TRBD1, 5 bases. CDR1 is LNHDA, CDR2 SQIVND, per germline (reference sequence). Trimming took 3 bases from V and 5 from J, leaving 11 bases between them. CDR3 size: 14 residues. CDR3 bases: TGTGCCAGTAGTATTTCAGGGTCAGATCAGCCCCAGCATTTT. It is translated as CASSISGSDQPQHF.

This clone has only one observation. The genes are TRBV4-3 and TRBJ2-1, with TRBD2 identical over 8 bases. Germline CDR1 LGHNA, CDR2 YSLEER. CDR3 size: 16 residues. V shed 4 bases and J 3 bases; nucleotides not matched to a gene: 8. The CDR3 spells CASSLAIGRGYNEQFF. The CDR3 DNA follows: TGCGCCAGCAGCCTCGCCATCGGGAGGGGCTACAATGAGCAGTTCTTC.

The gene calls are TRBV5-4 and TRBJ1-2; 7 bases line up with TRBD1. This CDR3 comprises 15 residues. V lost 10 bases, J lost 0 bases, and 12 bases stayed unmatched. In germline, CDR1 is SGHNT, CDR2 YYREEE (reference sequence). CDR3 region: CAGWDSRTPNYGYTF. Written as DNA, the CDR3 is TGTGCCGGTTGGGACAGCCGAACTCCTAACTATGGCTACACCTTC.

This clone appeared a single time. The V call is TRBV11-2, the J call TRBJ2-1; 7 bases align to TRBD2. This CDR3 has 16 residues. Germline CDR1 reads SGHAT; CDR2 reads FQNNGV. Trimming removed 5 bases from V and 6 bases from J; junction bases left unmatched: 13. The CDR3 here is CASSPPGGRVGNEQFF. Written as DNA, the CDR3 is TGTGCCAGCAGCCCACCGGGGGGACGGGTGGGCAATGAGCAGTTCTTC.

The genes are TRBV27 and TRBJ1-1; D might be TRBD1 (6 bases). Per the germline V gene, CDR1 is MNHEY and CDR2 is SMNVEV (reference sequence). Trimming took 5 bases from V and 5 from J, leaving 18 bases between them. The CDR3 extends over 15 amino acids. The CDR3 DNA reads TGTGCCAGCAGTGGCAGCGCCCTAGGGGGGACTGAAGCTTTCTTT. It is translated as CASSGSALGGTEAFF.

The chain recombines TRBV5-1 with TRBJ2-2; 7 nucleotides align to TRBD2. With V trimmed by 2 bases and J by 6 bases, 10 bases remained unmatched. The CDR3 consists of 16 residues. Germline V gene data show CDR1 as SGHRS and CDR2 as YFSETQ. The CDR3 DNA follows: TGCGCCAGCAGCTTTCGCGGGGGTGAGGTTTCCGGGGAGCTGTTTTTT. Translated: CASSFRGGEVSGELFF.

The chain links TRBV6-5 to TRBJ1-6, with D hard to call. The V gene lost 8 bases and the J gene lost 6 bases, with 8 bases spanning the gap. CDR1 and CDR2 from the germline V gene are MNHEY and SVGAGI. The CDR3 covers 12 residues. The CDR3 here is CASCGSNSPLHF. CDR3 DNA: TGTGCCAGCTGCGGTAGTAATTCACCCCTCCACTTT.

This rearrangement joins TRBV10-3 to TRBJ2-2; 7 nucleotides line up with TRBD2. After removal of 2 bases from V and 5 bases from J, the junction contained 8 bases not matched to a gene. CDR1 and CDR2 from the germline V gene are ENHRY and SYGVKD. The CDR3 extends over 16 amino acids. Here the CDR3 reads CAISELERGGTGELFF. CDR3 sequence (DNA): TGTGCCATCAGTGAGCTCGAGCGGGGCGGGACCGGGGAGCTGTTTTTT.

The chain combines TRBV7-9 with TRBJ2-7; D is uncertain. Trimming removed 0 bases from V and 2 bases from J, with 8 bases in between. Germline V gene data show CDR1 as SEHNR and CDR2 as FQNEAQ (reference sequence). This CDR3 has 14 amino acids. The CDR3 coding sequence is TGTGCCAGCAGCTTAGCGGGAATTGCCTACGAGCAGTACTTC. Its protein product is CASSLAGIAYEQYF. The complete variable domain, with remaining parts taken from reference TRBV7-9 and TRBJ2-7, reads DTGVSQNPRHKITKRGQNVTFRCDPISEHNRLYWYRQTLGQGPEFLTYFQNEAQLEKSRLLSDRFSAERPKGSFSTLEIQRTEQGDSAMYLCASSLAGIAYEQYFGPGTRLTVT.

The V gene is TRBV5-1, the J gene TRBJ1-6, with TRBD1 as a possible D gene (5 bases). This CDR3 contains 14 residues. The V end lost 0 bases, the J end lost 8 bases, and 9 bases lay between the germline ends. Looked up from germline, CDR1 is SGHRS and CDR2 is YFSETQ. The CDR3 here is CASSLVQEDSPLHF. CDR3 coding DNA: TGCGCCAGCAGCTTGGTACAGGAAGATTCACCCCTCCACTTT.

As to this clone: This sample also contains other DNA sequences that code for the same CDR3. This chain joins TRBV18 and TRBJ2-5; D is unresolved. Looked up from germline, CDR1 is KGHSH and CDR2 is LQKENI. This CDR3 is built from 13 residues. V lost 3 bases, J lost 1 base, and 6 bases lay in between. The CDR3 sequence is CASSPPPQETQYF. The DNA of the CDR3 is TGTGCCAGCTCACCTCCACCCCAAGAGACCCAGTACTTC.

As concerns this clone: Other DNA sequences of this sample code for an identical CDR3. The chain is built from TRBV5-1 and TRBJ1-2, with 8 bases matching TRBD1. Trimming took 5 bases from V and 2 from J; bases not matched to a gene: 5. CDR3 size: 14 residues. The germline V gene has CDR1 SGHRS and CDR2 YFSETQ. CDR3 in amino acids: CASRAGTGNYGYTF. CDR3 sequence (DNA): TGCGCCAGCAGGGCCGGGACAGGCAACTATGGCTACACCTTC.